The rows below give T cell receptor beta chains drawn from one sample of a study of blood T cell repertoires in COVID-19. Here immunoSEQ multiplex PCR was the method, and the copy in TCRdb shows in-frame clones only, minus some. Of 210,000 or so clones in the sample, about 90% were seen once. Sample: peripheral blood. Receptors were obtained from a man aged 30 to 45 with acute or convalescent COVID-19. Both conserved end residues are part of each CDR3. A D gene is named only where the DNA matches it firmly. Rows may omit the clone size; those that give it use once, few, many or a size class.

TRBD2	TRBV5-1	TRBJ2-1	-	CASSTRTSGTELVDEQFF	TGCGCCAGCAGCACCCGGACTAGCGGGACCGAGCTGGTCGATGAGCAGTTCTTC
-	TRBV2	TRBJ2-7	once	CASTPRADGGAAGYF	TGTGCCAGCACCCCAAGGGCCGACGGGGGTGCCGCGGGGTACTTC
-	TRBV2	TRBJ2-6	once	CASSGKGLGSGANVLTF	TGTGCCAGCAGTGGAAAGGGACTTGGGTCTGGGGCCAACGTCCTGACTTTC
-	TRBV19	TRBJ1-5	-	CASSIRRGVGQPQHF	TGTGCCAGTAGTATTAGGAGGGGAGTCGGTCAGCCCCAGCATTTT
-	TRBV5-1	TRBJ1-3	once	CASSPAASGNTIYF	TGCGCCAGCAGCCCAGCGGCCTCTGGAAACACCATATATTTT
TRBD2	TRBV7-9	TRBJ2-5	-	CASARGGQETQYF	TGTGCCAGCGCCCGGGGGGGGCAAGAGACCCAGTACTTC
TRBD1	TRBV19	TRBJ2-2	once	CATTGVNTGELFF	TGTGCCACGACAGGGGTGAACACCGGGGAGCTGTTTTTT
TRBD1	TRBV7-2	TRBJ2-7	-	CASSLGQGTSYEQYF	TGTGCCAGCAGCCTGGGACAGGGCACCTCCTACGAGCAGTACTTC
-	TRBV24-1	TRBJ2-2	-	CATSDRTYTGELFF	TGTGCCACCAGTGACAGGACTTACACCGGGGAGCTGTTTTTT
TRBD2	TRBV5-4	TRBJ2-3	once	CASSVAGVDTQYF	TGTGCCAGCAGCGTAGCGGGAGTTGATACGCAGTATTTT
-	TRBV3-1/TRBV3-2	TRBJ1-3	-	CASSPPRQGPGNTIYF	TGTGCCAGCAGCCCCCCTCGCCAGGGCCCTGGAAACACCATATATTTT
TRBD2	TRBV6-5	TRBJ2-1	-	CASLKPSGSNEQFF	TGTGCCAGCCTCAAACCTAGCGGGAGCAATGAGCAGTTCTTC
-	TRBV28	TRBJ1-3	-	CASSFSGASGNTIYF	TGTGCCAGCAGTTTCAGCGGGGCGTCAGGAAACACCATATATTTT
TRBD1	TRBV12-3/TRBV12-4	TRBJ1-2	-	CASMGQGGGYTF	TGTGCCAGCATGGGACAGGGTGGTGGCTACACCTTC
-	TRBV18	TRBJ1-2	-	CASSPVMGEDYGYTF	TGTGCCAGCTCGCCCGTAATGGGAGAGGACTATGGCTACACCTTC
-	TRBV19	TRBJ2-1	-	CASSSLGDWDNEQFF	TGTGCCAGTAGCTCCCTCGGGGACTGGGACAATGAGCAGTTCTTC
TRBD2	TRBV7-2	TRBJ2-7	-	CASSQLAEQYF	TGTGCCAGCAGCCAACTAGCGGAGCAGTACTTC
-	TRBV27	TRBJ2-5	-	CASSFGGTQETQYF	TGTGCCAGCAGTTTCGGCGGGACTCAAGAGACCCAGTACTTC
TRBD2	TRBV7-9	TRBJ2-2	-	CASSSLAAGELFF	TGTGCCAGCAGCTCTCTAGCGGCCGGGGAGCTGTTTTTT
TRBD1	TRBV19	TRBJ2-1	-	CATMGQGRNEQFF	TGTGCCACCATGGGACAGGGGAGAAATGAGCAGTTCTTC
TRBD1	TRBV19	TRBJ1-1	-	CASNPHGQGGTEAFF	TGTGCCAGTAACCCTCACGGACAGGGTGGAACTGAAGCTTTCTTT
-	TRBV5-6	TRBJ1-2	-	CASSSITGWGGYTF	TGTGCCAGCAGCTCCATCACCGGGTGGGGCGGCTACACCTTC
TRBD1	TRBV5-1	TRBJ2-3	-	CASSIGQVGDTQYF	TGCGCCAGCAGCATAGGACAGGTTGGGGATACGCAGTATTTT
-	TRBV28	TRBJ2-7	-	CASSSRNRAGF	TGTGCCAGCAGTTCGAGGAACAGGGCAGGCTTC
TRBD2	TRBV19	TRBJ2-1	-	CARRGGTSGNYNEQFF	TGTGCCAGGAGAGGGGGGACTAGCGGGAACTACAATGAGCAGTTCTTC
-	TRBV27	TRBJ1-6	-	CASGLDRPYNSPLHF	TGTGCCAGCGGACTCGACAGGCCTTATAATTCACCCCTCCACTTT
-	TRBV28	TRBJ1-5	-	CASSSQLYSNQPQHF	TGTGCCAGCAGTTCACAGCTTTATAGCAATCAGCCCCAGCATTTT
TRBD2	TRBV4-2	TRBJ2-7	-	CASSLNGGGRTPYEQYF	TGTGCCAGCAGCCTAAATGGTGGCGGGAGGACCCCCTACGAGCAGTACTTC
-	TRBV28	TRBJ1-4	-	CASRGPLVAEKLFF	TGTGCCAGCAGGGGGCCCCTTGTAGCTGAAAAACTGTTTTTT
-	TRBV28	TRBJ1-1	-	CASSPLMNTEAFF	TGTGCCAGCAGTCCACTCATGAACACTGAAGCTTTCTTT
-	TRBV7-9	TRBJ2-3	-	CASSFLSLGGGTDTQYF	TGTGCCAGCAGCTTTCTCAGCCTCGGCGGGGGCACAGATACGCAGTATTTT
TRBD1	TRBV7-8	TRBJ1-2	-	CASSLLPPGQGAGGYTF	TGTGCCAGCAGTTTACTCCCCCCGGGACAGGGGGCCGGAGGCTACACCTTC
TRBD1	TRBV6-5	TRBJ1-1	-	CASSPGGLTEAFF	TGTGCCAGCAGTCCAGGGGGCTTGACTGAAGCTTTCTTT
-	TRBV20-1	TRBJ1-2	-	CSASFGLTRNYGYTF	TGCAGTGCTAGTTTCGGTCTGACTCGTAACTATGGCTACACCTTC
TRBD1	TRBV27	TRBJ1-6	-	CASSRQGWDYNSPLHF	TGTGCCAGCAGTAGACAGGGGTGGGATTATAATTCACCCCTCCACTTT
TRBD1	TRBV11-2	TRBJ1-2	-	CASSFNRQGIYGYTF	TGTGCCAGCAGCTTCAATCGACAGGGTATCTATGGCTACACCTTC
-	TRBV28	TRBJ1-1	-	CASSGAGEAFF	TGTGCCAGCAGTGGTGCAGGTGAAGCTTTCTTT
TRBD1	TRBV28	TRBJ2-2	few	CASSFGTGTTGELFF	TGTGCCAGCAGTTTCGGGACAGGGACCACCGGGGAGCTGTTTTTT
TRBD1	TRBV5-1	TRBJ2-2	-	CASSLMGRTGLTGELFF	TGCGCCAGCAGCTTGATGGGCAGGACAGGGCTCACCGGGGAGCTGTTTTTT
TRBD1	TRBV7-3	TRBJ1-1	-	CASSLIAGQGEAFF	TGTGCCAGCAGCTTAATCGCGGGACAGGGAGAAGCTTTCTTT
-	TRBV6-5	TRBJ1-1	-	CASKEGLTTEAFF	TGTGCCAGCAAGGAGGGATTAACCACTGAAGCTTTCTTT
-	TRBV6-5	TRBJ1-5	-	CASSPGNQPQHF	TGTGCCAGCAGCCCGGGCAATCAGCCCCAGCATTTT
TRBD1	TRBV6-5	TRBJ2-6	-	CASSTGAPGANVLTF	TGTGCCAGCAGTACAGGGGCCCCTGGGGCCAACGTCCTGACTTTC
-	TRBV9	TRBJ1-6	few	CASSAPTPGAPLHF	TGTGCCAGCAGCGCCCCGACCCCCGGGGCACCCCTCCACTTT
-	TRBV5-4	TRBJ1-6	-	CASKAGSSYNSPLHF	TGTGCCAGCAAAGCGGGAAGCTCCTATAATTCACCCCTCCACTTT
-	TRBV7-9	TRBJ2-6	-	CASSARRDFSSGANVLTF	TGTGCCAGCAGCGCACGGAGGGATTTCAGCTCTGGGGCCAACGTCCTGACTTTC
-	TRBV5-4	TRBJ2-3	-	CASSFSTRITDTQYF	TGTGCCAGCAGCTTCTCGACTAGAATCACAGATACGCAGTATTTT
-	TRBV27	TRBJ1-2	-	CASSLPPPGGGYTF	TGTGCCAGCAGTTTACCCCCTCCCGGCGGCGGCTACACCTTC
TRBD1	TRBV3-1/TRBV3-2	TRBJ2-1	-	CASSQYRGSYNEQFF	TGTGCCAGCAGCCAGTACAGGGGCTCCTACAATGAGCAGTTCTTC
-	TRBV7-9	TRBJ1-1	-	CASSLVGEGNTEAFF	TGTGCCAGCAGCTTAGTTGGAGAGGGGAACACTGAAGCTTTCTTT
-	TRBV30	TRBJ1-3	-	CAWSLNPIKNTIYF	TGTGCCTGGAGTCTAAACCCGATAAAAAACACCATATATTTT
-	TRBV2	TRBJ2-7	-	CASIQDGSFYEQYF	TGTGCCAGCATACAGGACGGATCGTTCTACGAGCAGTACTTC
TRBD1	TRBV19	TRBJ1-5	-	CASSIRDRGSQPQHF	TGTGCCAGTAGTATCCGGGACAGGGGTAGCCAGCCCCAGCATTTT
-	TRBV27	TRBJ1-2	-	CASSLYGGRGDYGYTF	TGTGCCAGCAGTTTATACGGCGGCAGGGGCGACTATGGCTACACCTTC
TRBD1	TRBV28	TRBJ1-5	-	CASSDRGLSNQPQHF	TGTGCCAGCAGTGACAGGGGGCTAAGCAATCAGCCCCAGCATTTT
TRBD1	TRBV6-5	TRBJ1-5	-	CASRRTRGDQPQHF	TGTGCCAGCAGACGCACCAGGGGGGATCAGCCCCAGCATTTT
TRBD1	TRBV28	TRBJ2-7	-	CASSSPDRGLGKQYF	TGTGCCAGCAGTTCTCCGGACAGGGGACTCGGCAAGCAGTACTTC